This T cell receptor (beta chain) was observed in a study of blood T cell repertoires in COVID-19. As for the study in general: COVID-19 samples from acute and convalescent phases originated in the United States, Italy and Spain. From T cells, B-cell-depleted T cells, or PBMCs came the material, which was cDNA or gDNA.

Original processing notes: For nucleated cells, counts were estimated from reference gene primer amplification. Sequencing used immunoSEQ multiplex PCR; TCRdb keeps in-frame clones, though not all of them. The V and J calls and clone size come from that table; D and trimming were worked out from the DNA. The data show 100,000 to 150,000 clones, more than 80% seen once. The CDR3 totals 15 residues. CDR1 is MDHEN and CDR2 is SYDVKM in the germline V gene. V was shortened by 2 bases and J by 5 bases, with 12 bases between the two germline ends. The chain employs TRBV28 and TRBJ2-2, with D maybe TRBD1 (6 bases). This receptor was taken from a man aged 65 to 85 with active or convalescent COVID-19. Sequenced input: peripheral blood. CDR3 region: CASSLPGDGTGELFF. CDR3 nucleotide sequence: TGTGCCAGCAGTTTACCAGGGGACGGTACCGGGGAGCTGTTTTTT.